The entry that follows covers one T cell receptor (beta chain) sequence. This CDR3 is 15 amino acids long. Germline V gene data show CDR1 as SEHNR and CDR2 as FQNEAQ (reference sequence). The V end lost 5 bases, the J end lost 0 bases, and 13 bases lay between the germline ends. This sample was included in a study of blood T cell repertoires in COVID-19. The repertoire was sequenced with immunoSEQ multiplex PCR; TCRdb's copy has only in-frame clones and lacks some. This table has some 380,000 clones, roughly four fifths appearing once. The receptor was derived from a human donor with acute or convalescent COVID-19. The donor label of this sample is uncertain. The rearrangement joins TRBV7-9 to TRBJ1-2; a weak D match, TRBD1 (5 bases). Sequencing was done on a sample of peripheral blood. CDR3 nucleotide sequence: TGTGCCAGCAGCCCCTCGACAGATGCTAACTATGGCTACACCTTC. This encodes CASSPSTDANYGYTF.